This T cell receptor beta chain is drawn from a study of T-cell memory formation after mild COVID-19 (dated by TCRdb to the early 2020s). In terms of the full investigation: Most TCR sequence clusters were specific to one of the two donors. T-cell clones expanding and contracting after mild COVID-19 in two donors were tracked by longitudinal TCRalpha and TCRbeta repertoire sequencing. The cohort comprised two young, previously healthy adult volunteers, one female and one male. Overall study outcomes, separate from this receptor: The study covered only a couple of mild cases, and larger cohorts including severe cases with pre-infection samples were considered necessary. Clones that contracted from day 15 to 85 showed balanced CD4/CD8 phenotypes, whereas a second wave of clones that expanded from day 15 to 37 leaned towards CD4+. The second-wave clones that peaked on day 37 were not confirmed to be SARS-CoV-2 specific. Contracting CD4+ clones appeared mostly in the CM and EM memory subsets, whereas CD8+ clones were enriched in EMRA. The detection of some responding clones in pre-infection memory suggests that pre-existing cross-reactive memory T cells joined the SARS-CoV-2 response.

This clonotype has just a few counts. Its antigen remains undetermined. Qualities for individual bases were not recorded, and no much larger clone is one base off. As encoded in the germline V gene, CDR1 is MNHEY while CDR2 is SVGEGT. The CDR3 goes from the cysteine to the phenylalanine over 15 residues. Just CDR3 DNA is preserved here, 45 bases in frame from base 1. The trim is 4 bases for V and 2 bases for J, with a gap of 14 bases between the germline ends. The sequencing machine was an Illumina NovaSeq 6000. cDNA libraries for TCRalpha and TCRbeta were prepared by 5'RACE using constant-segment primers, with sample barcodes and unique molecular identifiers added. RNA was extracted from every sample with Trizol reagent. Libraries were amplified in two PCR steps, with a second sample barcode and Illumina TruSeq adapters added in the second step. Sequencing of libraries was performed on an Illumina NovaSeq with 2 x 150 bp paired-end reads. The paper's processing steps were these. Demultiplexing of reads and collapsing into UMI-guided consensus sequences were performed with migec v1.2.7. Using mixcr v2.1.11, UMI consensuses were aligned to TRA and TRB V and J templates and then assembled into clonotypes. Clonotypes were classified as expanded or contracted when called significant by both edgeR and NoisET, with noise models trained on biological replicates. edgeR calls used a false discovery rate-adjusted p below 0.01 and a log2 fold-change threshold of 1. As an exploratory analysis of dynamics, PCA with hierarchical clustering was applied to max-normalized trajectories of the 1000 most abundant clonotypes. The CD4 or CD8 phenotype of responding clones was assigned using the separately sequenced CD4+ and CD8+ repertoires. TCRdb passed the public sequencing reads through fastp at Q25 and MiXCR, retaining productive beta sequences. Duplicate CDR3 protein sequences are folded into a single record with the most common DNA and genes. The V and J calls and clone size are TCRdb's, not the authors'. Counted in this sample were about 290,000 distinct CDR3 sequences; approximately 16% of them appeared once. Jointly, the top ten make up 22% of the sample.

Ficoll-Paque density gradient centrifugation was used to isolate PBMCs. The material sequenced was PBMCs or a T cell subset sorted from them (not recorded which). The TCR sequence derives from a man between 18 and 29 years old who had mild COVID-19 (a few samples of this study predate the infection). The sample titles of this study are shuffled in the database, so cell type and time point are left out; the donor was told from shared clones. The rearranged segments are TRBV6-2 or TRBV6-3 and TRBJ2-5; TRBD2 might be the D gene, on 5 matching bases. In nucleotides, the sequence is TGTGCCAGCAGTTTCGAGGGTATGGATCAAGAGACCCAGTACTTC. It is translated as CASSFEGMDQETQYF.